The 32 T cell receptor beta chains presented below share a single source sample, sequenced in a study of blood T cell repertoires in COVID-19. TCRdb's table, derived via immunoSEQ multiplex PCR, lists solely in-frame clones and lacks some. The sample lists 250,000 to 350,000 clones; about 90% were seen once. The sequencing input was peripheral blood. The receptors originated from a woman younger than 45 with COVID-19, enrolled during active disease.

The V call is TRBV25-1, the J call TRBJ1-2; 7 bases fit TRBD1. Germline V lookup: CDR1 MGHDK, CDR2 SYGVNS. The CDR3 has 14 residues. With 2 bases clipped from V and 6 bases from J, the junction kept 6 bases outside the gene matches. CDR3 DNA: TGTGCCAGCAGTGAACTGACAGGGTTAGATGGCTACACCTTC. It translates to CASSELTGLDGYTF.

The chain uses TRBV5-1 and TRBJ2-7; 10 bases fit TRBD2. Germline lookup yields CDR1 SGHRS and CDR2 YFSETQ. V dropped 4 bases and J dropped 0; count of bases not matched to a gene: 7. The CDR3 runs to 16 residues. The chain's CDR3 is CASSAGLAVSSYEQYF. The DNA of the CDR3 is TGCGCCAGCAGCGCCGGACTAGCGGTCAGCTCCTACGAGCAGTACTTC.

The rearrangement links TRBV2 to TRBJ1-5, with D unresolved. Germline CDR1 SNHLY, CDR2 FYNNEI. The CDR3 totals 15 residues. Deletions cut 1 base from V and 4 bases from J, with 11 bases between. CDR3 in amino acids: CASSEGPGPNQPQHF. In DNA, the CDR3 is TGTGCCAGCAGTGAAGGTCCCGGTCCAAATCAGCCCCAGCATTTT.

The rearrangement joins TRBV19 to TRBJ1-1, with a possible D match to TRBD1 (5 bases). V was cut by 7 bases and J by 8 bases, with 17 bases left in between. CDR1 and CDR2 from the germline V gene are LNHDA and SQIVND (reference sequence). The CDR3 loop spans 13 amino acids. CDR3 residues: CASTTDKLAEAFF. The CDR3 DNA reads TGTGCCAGTACCACGGACAAGCTGGCAGAAGCTTTCTTT.

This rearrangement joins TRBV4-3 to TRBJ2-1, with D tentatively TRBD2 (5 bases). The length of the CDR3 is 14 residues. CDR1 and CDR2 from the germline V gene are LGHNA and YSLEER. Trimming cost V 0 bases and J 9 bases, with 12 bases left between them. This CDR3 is CASSQDTGVGEQFF. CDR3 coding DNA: TGCGCCAGCAGCCAAGATACCGGGGTCGGTGAGCAGTTCTTC.

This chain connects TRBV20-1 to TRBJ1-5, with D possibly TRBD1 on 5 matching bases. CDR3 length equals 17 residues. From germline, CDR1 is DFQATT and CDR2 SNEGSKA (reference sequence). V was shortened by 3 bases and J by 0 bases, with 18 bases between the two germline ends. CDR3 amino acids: CSASPPGRDYSNQPQHF. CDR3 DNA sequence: TGCAGTGCTAGTCCCCCGGGCAGGGACTATAGCAATCAGCCCCAGCATTTT.

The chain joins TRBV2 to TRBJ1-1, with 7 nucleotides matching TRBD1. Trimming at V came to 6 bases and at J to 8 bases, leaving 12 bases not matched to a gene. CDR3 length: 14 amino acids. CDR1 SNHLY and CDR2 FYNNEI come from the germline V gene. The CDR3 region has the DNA TGTGCCAGCAGGTCTCTCACAGGGGTCGCGGAAGCTTTCTTT. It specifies CASRSLTGVAEAFF. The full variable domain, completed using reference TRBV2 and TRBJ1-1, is EPEVTQTPSHQVTQMGQEVILRCVPISNHLYFYWYRQILGQKVEFLVSFYNNEISEKSEIFDDQFSVERPDGSNFTLKIRSTKLEDSAMYFCASRSLTGVAEAFFGQGTRLTVV.

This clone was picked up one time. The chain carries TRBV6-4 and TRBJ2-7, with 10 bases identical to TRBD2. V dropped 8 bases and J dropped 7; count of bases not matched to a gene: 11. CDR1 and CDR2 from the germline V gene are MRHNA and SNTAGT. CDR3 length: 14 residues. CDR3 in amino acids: CASSLVAGGVEQYF. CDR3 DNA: TGTGCCAGCTCGCTGGTAGCGGGAGGCGTTGAGCAGTACTTC.

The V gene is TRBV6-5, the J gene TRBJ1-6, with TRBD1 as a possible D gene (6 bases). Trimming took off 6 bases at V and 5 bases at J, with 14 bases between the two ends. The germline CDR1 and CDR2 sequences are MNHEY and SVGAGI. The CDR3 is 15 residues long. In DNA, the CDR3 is TGTGCCAGCAGGGCCGGGACAATAAATAATTCACCCCTCCACTTT. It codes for CASRAGTINNSPLHF.

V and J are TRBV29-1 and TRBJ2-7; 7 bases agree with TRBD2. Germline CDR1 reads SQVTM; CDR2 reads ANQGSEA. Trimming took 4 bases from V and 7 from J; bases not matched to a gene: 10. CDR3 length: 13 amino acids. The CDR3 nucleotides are TGCAGCGTTGTTGCGGGAGTCCCGGGGGAGCAGTACTTC. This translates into CSVVAGVPGEQYF.

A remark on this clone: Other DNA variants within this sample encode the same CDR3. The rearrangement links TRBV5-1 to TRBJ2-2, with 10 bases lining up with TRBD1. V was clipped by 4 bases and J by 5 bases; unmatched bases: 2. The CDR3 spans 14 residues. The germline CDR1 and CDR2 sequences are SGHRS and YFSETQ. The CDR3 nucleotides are TGCGCCAGCAGCAGGGACAGGGGAACCGGGGAGCTGTTTTTT. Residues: CASSRDRGTGELFF.

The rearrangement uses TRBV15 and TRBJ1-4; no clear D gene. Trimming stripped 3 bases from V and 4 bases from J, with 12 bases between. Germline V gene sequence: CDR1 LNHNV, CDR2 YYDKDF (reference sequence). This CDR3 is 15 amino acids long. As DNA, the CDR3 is TGTGCCACCAGCAGTAGAGGCAGAGATAATGAAAAACTGTTTTTT. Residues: CATSSRGRDNEKLFF.

The CDR3 sequence: CASSDHPGGSYNEQFF. CDR3 DNA: TGTGCCAGCAGCGACCACCCGGGGGGTTCCTACAATGAGCAGTTCTTC. The gene calls are TRBV9 and TRBJ2-1; 7 bases match TRBD2. The CDR3 totals 16 residues. The germline V gene has CDR1 SGDLS and CDR2 YYNGEE. Trimming at V came to 3 bases and at J to 1 base, leaving 7 bases not matched to a gene.

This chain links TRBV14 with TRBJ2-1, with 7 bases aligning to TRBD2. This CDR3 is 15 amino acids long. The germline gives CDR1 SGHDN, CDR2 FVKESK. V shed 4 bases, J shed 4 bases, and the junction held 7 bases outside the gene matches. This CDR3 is CASSLGGRDYNEQFF. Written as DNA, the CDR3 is TGTGCCAGCAGCCTTGGTGGGAGGGATTACAATGAGCAGTTCTTC.

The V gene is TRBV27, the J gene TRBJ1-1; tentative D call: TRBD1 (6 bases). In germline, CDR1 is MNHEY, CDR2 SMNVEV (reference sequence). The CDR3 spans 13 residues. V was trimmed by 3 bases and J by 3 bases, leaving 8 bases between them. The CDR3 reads CASSFAGDTEAFF. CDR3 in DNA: TGTGCCAGCAGTTTTGCAGGGGACACTGAAGCTTTCTTT.

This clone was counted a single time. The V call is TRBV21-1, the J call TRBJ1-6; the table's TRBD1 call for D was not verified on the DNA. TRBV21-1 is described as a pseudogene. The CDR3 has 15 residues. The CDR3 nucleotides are TGTGCCAGCAGCCTAACGGGACATCCCTGGGCACCCCTCCACTTT. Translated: CASSLTGHPWAPLHF.

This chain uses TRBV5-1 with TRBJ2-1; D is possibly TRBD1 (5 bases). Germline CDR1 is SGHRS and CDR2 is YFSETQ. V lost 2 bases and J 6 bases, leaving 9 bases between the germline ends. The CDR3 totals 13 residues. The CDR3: CASSFDSGNEQFF. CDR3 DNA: TGCGCCAGCAGCTTCGACAGTGGCAATGAGCAGTTCTTC.

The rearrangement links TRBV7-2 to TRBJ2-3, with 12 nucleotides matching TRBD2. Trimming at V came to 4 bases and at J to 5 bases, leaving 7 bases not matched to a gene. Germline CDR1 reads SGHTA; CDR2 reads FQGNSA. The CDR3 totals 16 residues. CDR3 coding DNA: TGTGCCAGCAGCTCACCTAGCGGGAGGGCGGAAGATACGCAGTATTTT. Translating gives CASSSPSGRAEDTQYF.

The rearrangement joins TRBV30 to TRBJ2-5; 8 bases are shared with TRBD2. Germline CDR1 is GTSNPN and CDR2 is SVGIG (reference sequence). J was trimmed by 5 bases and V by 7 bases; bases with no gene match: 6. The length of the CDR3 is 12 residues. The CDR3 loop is CASAGTRETQYF. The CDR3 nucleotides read TGTGCCTCCGCCGGGACTAGGGAGACCCAGTACTTC.

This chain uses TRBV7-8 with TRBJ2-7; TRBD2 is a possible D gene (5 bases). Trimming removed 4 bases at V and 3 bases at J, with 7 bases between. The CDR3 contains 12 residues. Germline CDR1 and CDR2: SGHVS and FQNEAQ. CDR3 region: CASSSGIYEQYF. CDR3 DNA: TGTGCCAGCAGCTCGGGAATCTACGAGCAGTACTTC.

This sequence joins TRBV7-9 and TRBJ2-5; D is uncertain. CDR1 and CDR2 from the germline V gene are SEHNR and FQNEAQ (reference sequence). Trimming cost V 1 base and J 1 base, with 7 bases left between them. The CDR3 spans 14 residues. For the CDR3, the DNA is TGTGCCAGCAGCTTAGGGCTGGTCCAAGAGACCCAGTACTTC. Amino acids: CASSLGLVQETQYF.

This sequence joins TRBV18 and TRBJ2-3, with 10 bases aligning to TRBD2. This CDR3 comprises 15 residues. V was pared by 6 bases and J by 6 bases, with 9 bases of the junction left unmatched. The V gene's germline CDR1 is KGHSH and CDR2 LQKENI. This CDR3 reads CASSSSGSWWDTQYF. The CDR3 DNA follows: TGTGCCAGCTCGTCTAGCGGGAGTTGGTGGGATACGCAGTATTTT.

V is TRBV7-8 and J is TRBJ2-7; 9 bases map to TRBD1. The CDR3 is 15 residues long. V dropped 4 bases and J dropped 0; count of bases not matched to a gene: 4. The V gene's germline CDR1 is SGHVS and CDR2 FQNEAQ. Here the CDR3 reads CASSYGTGSSYEQYF. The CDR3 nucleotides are TGTGCCAGCAGCTATGGGACAGGGAGCTCCTACGAGCAGTACTTC.

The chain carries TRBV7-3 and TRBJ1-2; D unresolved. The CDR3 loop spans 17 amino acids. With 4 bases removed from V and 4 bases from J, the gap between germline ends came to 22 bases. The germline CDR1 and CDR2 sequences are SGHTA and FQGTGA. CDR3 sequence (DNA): TGTGCCAGCAGCTGGGCCTCCCGGGAAAGGGCTGGCTATGGCTACACCTTC. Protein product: CASSWASRERAGYGYTF. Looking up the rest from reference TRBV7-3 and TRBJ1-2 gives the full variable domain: GAGVSQTPSNKVTEKGKYVELRCDPISGHTALYWYRQSLGQGPEFLIYFQGTGAADDSGLPNDRFFAVRPEGSVSTLKIQRTERGDSAVYLCASSWASRERAGYGYTFGSGTRLTVV.

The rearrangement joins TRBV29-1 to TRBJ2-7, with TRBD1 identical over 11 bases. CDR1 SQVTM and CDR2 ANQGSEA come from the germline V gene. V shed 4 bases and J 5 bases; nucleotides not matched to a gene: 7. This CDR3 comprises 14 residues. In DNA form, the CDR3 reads TGCAGCGTTGCCGCCGGGACAGGGGGGAACGAGCAGTACTTC. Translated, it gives CSVAAGTGGNEQYF.

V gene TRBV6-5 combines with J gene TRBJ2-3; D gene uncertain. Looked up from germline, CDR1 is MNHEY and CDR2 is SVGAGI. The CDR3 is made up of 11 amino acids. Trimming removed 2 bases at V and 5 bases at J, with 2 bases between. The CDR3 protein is CASSYLDTQYF. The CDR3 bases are TGTGCCAGCAGTTACCTAGATACGCAGTATTTT.

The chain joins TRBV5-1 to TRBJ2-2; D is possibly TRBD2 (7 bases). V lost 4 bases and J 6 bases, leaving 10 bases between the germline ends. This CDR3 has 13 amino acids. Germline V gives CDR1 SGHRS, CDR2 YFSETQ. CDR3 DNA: TGCGCCAGCAGCCGAGGGGGGGCCGGGGAGCTGTTTTTT. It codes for CASSRGGAGELFF.

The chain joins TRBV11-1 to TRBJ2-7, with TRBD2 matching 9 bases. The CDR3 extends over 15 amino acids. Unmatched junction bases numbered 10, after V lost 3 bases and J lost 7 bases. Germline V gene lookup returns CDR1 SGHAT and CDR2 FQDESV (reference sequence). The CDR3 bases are TGTGCCAGCAGCTTGAGATCTAGCGGGATGCGTGAGCAGTACTTC. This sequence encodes CASSLRSSGMREQYF.

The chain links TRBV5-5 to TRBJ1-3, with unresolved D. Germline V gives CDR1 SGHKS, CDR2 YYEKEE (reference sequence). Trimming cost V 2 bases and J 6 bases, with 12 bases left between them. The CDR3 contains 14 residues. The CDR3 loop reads CASSFTAGLNTIYF. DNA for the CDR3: TGTGCCAGCAGCTTCACGGCAGGACTAAACACCATATATTTT.

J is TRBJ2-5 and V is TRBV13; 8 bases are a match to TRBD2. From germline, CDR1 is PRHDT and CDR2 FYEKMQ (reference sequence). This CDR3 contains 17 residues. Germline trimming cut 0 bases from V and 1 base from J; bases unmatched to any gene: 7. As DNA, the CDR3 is TGTGCCAGCAGCTTAGGACCGGGACTAGGAGTCCAAGAGACCCAGTACTTC. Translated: CASSLGPGLGVQETQYF.

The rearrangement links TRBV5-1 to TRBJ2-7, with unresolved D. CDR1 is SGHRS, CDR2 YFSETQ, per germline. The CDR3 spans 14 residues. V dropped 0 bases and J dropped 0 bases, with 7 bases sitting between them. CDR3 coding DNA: TGCGCCAGCAGCTTGGGAGTGGTCTCCTACGAGCAGTACTTC. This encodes CASSLGVVSYEQYF.

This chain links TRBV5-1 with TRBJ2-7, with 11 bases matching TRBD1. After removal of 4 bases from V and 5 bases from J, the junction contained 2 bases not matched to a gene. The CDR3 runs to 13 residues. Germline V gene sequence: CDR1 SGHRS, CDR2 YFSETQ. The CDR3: CASSRTGGNEQYF. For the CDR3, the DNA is TGCGCCAGCAGCCGGACAGGGGGCAACGAGCAGTACTTC.